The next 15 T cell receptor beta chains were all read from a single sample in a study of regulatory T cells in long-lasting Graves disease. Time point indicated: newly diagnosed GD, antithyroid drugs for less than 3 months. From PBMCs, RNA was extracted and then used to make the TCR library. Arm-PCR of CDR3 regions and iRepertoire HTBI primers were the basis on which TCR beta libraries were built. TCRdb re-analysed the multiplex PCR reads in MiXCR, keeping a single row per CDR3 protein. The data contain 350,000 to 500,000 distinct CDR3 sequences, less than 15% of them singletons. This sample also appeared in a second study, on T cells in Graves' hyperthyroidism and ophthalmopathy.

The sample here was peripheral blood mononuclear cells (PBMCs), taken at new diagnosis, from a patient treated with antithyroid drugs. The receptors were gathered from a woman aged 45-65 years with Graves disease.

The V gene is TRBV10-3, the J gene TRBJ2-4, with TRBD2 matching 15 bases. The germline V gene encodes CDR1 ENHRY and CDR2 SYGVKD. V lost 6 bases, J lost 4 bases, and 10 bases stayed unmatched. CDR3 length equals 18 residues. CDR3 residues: CAISKPPGLAGGKNIQYF. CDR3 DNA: TGTGCCATCAGCAAACCCCCGGGACTAGCGGGAGGTAAAAACATTCAGTACTTC.

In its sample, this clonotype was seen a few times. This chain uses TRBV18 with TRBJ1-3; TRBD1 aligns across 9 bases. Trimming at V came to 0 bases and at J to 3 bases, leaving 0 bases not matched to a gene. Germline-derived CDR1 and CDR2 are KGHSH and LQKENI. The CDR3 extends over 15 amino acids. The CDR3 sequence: CASSPPGQGGNTIYF. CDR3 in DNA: TGTGCCAGCTCACCACCGGGACAGGGTGGAAACACCATATATTTT.

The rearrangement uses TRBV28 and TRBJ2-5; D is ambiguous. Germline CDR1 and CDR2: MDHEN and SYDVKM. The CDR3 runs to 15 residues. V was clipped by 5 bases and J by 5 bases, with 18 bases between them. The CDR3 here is CASSVHGRVGETQYF. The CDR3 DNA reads TGTGCCAGCAGTGTTCACGGACGGGTAGGGGAGACCCAGTACTTC.

The CDR3, as DNA: TGTGCCAGCAGCCTACCTCTCGGACTAGCGGAATACACAGATACGCAGTATTTT. This sequence encodes CASSLPLGLAEYTDTQYF. The chain couples TRBV7-6 to TRBJ2-3; 10 nucleotides agree with TRBD2. This CDR3 spans 18 amino acids. The V gene's germline CDR1 is SGHVS and CDR2 FNYEAQ. V trimming: 5 bases; J trimming: 2 bases; junction bases outside the gene matches: 13.

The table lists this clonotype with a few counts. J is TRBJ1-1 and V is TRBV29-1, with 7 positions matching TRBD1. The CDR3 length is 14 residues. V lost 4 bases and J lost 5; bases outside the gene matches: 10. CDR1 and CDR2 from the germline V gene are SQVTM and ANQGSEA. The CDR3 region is CSVGIDRDRTEAFF. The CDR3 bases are TGCAGCGTTGGAATTGACAGGGATCGGACTGAAGCTTTCTTT.

The CDR3 spells CASKQGPGNTIYF. CDR3 nucleotides: TGTGCCAGCAAGCAGGGGCCGGGAAACACCATATATTTT. The chain links TRBV27 to TRBJ1-3, with D possibly TRBD1 on 6 matching bases. V lost 7 bases to trimming and J lost 4 bases, with 11 bases between them. The CDR3 covers 13 residues. Germline lookup yields CDR1 MNHEY and CDR2 SMNVEV (reference sequence).

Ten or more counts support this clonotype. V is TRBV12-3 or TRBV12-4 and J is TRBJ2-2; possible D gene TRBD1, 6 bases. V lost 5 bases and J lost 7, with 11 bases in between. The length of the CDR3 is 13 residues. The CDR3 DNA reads TGTGCCAGCAGTCACAGGGTTCTCGGGGAGCTGTTTTTT. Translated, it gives CASSHRVLGELFF.

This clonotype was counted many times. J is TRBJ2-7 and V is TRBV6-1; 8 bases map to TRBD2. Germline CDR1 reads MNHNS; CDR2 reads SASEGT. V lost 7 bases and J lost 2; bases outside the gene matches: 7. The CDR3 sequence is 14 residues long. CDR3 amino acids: CASTPPGRAYEQYF. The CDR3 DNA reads TGTGCCAGCACCCCCCCCGGGAGGGCCTACGAGCAGTACTTC.

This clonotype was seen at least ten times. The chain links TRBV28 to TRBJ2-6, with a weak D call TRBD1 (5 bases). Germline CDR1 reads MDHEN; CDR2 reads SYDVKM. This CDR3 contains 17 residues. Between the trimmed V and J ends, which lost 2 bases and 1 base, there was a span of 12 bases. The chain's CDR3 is CASSLIGAPSGANVLTF. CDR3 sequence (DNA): TGTGCCAGCAGTTTAATAGGGGCCCCATCTGGGGCCAACGTCCTGACTTTC. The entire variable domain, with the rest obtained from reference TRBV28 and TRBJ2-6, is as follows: DVKVTQSSRYLVKRTGEKVFLECVQDMDHENMFWYRQDPGLGLRLIYFSYDVKMKEKGDIPEGYSVSREKKERFSLILESASTNQTSMYLCASSLIGAPSGANVLTFGAGSRLTVL.

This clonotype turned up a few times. The CDR3 protein is CASSQEGQREFYTGELFF. The CDR3 nucleotides are TGCGCCAGCAGCCAAGAAGGCCAGCGGGAGTTTTACACCGGGGAGCTGTTTTTT. This chain connects TRBV4-1 to TRBJ2-2, with TRBD2 identical over 8 bases. The CDR3 is made up of 18 amino acids. The germline V gene encodes CDR1 MGHRA and CDR2 YSYEKL. J lost 3 bases, V lost 0 bases, and 9 bases had no gene match.

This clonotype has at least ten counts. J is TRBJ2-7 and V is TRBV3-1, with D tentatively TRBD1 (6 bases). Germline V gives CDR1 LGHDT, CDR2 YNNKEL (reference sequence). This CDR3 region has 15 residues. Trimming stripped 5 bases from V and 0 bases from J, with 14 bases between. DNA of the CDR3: TGTGCCAGCAGCGCCGGGACACAAAGCTCCTACGAGCAGTACTTC. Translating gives CASSAGTQSSYEQYF.

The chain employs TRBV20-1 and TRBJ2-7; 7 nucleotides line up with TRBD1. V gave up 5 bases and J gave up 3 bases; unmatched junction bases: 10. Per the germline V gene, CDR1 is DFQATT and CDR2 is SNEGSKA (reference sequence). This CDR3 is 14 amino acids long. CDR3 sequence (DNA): TGCAGTGCTGCGACAGGGCTTGGTGGCTACGAGCAGTACTTC. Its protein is CSAATGLGGYEQYF.

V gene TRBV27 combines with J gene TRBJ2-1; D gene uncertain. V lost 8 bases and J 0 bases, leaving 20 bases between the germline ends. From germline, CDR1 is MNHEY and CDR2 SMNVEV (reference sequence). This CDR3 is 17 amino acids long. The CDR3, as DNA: TGTGCCAGCTTGGGTTTGGGCGGCCTCACCTCCTACAATGAGCAGTTCTTC. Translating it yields CASLGLGGLTSYNEQFF.

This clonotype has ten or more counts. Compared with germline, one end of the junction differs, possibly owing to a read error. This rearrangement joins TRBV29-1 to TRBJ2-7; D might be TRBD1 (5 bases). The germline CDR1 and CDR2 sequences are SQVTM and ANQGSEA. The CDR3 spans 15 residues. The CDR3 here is CSGEIGRVVVYEQYF. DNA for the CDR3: TGCAGCGGTGAAATCGGCAGGGTTGTTGTCTACGAGCAGTACTTC.

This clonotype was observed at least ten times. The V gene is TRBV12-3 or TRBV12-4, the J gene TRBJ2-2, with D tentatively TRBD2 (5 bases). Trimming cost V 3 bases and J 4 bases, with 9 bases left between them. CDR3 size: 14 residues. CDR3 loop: CASSLTGSTGELFF. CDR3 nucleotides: TGTGCCAGCAGTTTGACGGGGAGCACCGGGGAGCTGTTTTTT.